Listed here are 2 T cell receptor beta chains from one sample, sequenced in a study of identifying expanded T cells in peripheral blood. The method was immunoSEQ multiplex PCR; TCRdb's version includes in-frame clones alone and lacks a portion of them. The table lists tens of thousands of clones, 88% of them singletons. Sequenced sample: blood. The receptors derive from a person aged 18-70 years in good health.

The chain joins TRBV9 to TRBJ2-5; D gene ambiguous. With 0 bases removed from V and 5 bases from J, the gap between germline ends came to 11 bases. Per the germline V gene, CDR1 is SGDLS and CDR2 is YYNGEE. The CDR3 covers 14 residues. The CDR3 DNA sequence: TGTGCCAGCAGCGTAGACGCGGTCCTGGAGACCCAGTACTTC. Translated, it gives CASSVDAVLETQYF.

V gene TRBV18 combines with J gene TRBJ2-7; D is ambiguous. From germline, CDR1 is KGHSH and CDR2 LQKENI. There are 15 residues in the CDR3. V was shortened by 3 bases and J by 2 bases, with 14 bases between the two germline ends. This CDR3 is CASSPQNRPAYEQYF. CDR3 nucleotides: TGTGCCAGCTCACCGCAGAACAGACCCGCCTACGAGCAGTACTTC.